This section outlines one T cell receptor (beta chain) sequence together with its context. What it recognizes is unknown. CDR1 is GTSNPN and CDR2 is SVGIG in the germline V gene (reference sequence). The trim removed 3 bases at V and 4 bases at J, leaving 5 bases unmatched. The CDR3 runs 14 residues. The data derive from a study of T cell responses to AZD1222 COVID-19 vaccine. Libraries were prepared by immunoSEQ multiplex PCR; TCRdb keeps only in-frame clonotypes and omits some of them. The data show approximately 64,000 clones, around 90% seen once. Study-wide points: Seropositive status at baseline applied to only six AZD1222 recipients. Dominant at 160-218 and 743-854, vaccine-associated CD4 TCRs also spanned spike. Among spike-specific TCRs, nearly half reportedly target unmutated variant regions. Increased Spike-specific TCR breadth and depth were observed after two AZD1222 doses.

This specimen consisted of peripheral blood, obtained 28 days after the second dose of the MenACWY control vaccine. This rearrangement joins TRBV30 to TRBJ2-5, with 10 bases fitting TRBD2. This receptor was identified in an adult who received the MenACWY meningococcal vaccine as a control. CDR3 nucleotides: TGTGCCTGGAGGCCAGCGGGAGGGAGAGAGACCCAGTACTTC. Protein product: CAWRPAGGRETQYF.